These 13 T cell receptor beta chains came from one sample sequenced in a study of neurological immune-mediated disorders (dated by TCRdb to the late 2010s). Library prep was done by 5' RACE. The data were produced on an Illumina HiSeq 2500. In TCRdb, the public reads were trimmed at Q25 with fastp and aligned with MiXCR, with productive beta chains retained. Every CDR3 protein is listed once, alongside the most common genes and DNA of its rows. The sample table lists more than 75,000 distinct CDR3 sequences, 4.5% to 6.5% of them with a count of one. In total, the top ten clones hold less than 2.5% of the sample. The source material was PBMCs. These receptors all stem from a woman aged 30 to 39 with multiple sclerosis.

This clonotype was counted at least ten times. CDR3 sequence (DNA): TGCAGTGCTAGAGGGCAAGTCTTGGGGTTCTACAATGAGCAGTTCTTC. Residues: CSARGQVLGFYNEQFF. This rearrangement joins TRBV20-1 to TRBJ2-1; D remains unclear. Germline loops: CDR1 DFQATT, CDR2 SNEGSKA (reference sequence). The CDR3 totals 16 residues. Trimming took 1 base from V and 3 from J, leaving 16 bases between them.

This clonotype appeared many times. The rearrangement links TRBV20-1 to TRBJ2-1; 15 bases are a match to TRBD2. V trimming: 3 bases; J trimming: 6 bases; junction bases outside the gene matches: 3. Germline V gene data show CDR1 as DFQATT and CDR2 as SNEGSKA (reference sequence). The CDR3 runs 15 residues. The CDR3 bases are TGCAGTGCTAGTCGGACTAGCGGGGGGGCCAATGAGCAGTTCTTC. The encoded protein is CSASRTSGGANEQFF.

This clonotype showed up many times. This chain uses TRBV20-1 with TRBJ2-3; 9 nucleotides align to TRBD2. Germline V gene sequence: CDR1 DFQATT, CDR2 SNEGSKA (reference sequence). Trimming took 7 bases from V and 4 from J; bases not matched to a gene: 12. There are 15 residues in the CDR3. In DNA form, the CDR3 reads TGCAGTGTTGGGAATAGCGGGAGAGGCCCAGATACGCAGTATTTT. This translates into CSVGNSGRGPDTQYF.

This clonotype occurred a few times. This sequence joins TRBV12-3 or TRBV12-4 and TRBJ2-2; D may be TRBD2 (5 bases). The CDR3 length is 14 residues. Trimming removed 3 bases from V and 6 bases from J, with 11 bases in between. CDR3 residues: CASSFVASPGELFF. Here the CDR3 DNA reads TGTGCCAGCAGTTTTGTTGCTAGCCCCGGGGAGCTGTTTTTT.

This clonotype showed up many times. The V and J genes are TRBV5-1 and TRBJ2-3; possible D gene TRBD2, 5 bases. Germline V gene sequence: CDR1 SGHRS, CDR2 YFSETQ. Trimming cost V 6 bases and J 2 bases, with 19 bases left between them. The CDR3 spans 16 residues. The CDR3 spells CASKKGGPILTDTQYF. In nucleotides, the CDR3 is TGCGCCAGCAAGAAGGGCGGGCCGATACTCACAGATACGCAGTATTTT.

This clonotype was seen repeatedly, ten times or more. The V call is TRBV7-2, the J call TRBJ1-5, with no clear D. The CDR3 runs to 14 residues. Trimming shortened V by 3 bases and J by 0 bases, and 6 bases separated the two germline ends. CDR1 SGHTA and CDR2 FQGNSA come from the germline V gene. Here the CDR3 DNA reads TGTGCCAGCAGCTTCCGTGATAGCAATCAGCCCCAGCATTTT. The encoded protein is CASSFRDSNQPQHF.

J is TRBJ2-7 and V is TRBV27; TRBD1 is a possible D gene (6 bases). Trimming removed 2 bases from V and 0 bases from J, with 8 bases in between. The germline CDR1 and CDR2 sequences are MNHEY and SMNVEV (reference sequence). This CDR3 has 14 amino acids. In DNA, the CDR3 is TGTGCCAGCAGTTTACAGGGGTCCTCCTACGAGCAGTACTTC. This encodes CASSLQGSSYEQYF.

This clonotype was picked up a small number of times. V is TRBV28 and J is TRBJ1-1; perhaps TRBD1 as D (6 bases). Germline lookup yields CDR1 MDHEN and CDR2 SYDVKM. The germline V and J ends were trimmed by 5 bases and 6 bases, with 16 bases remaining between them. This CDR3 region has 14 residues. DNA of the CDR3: TGTGCCAGCAGTGCCCACAGGGTTGCCCCTGAAGCTTTCTTT. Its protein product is CASSAHRVAPEAFF.

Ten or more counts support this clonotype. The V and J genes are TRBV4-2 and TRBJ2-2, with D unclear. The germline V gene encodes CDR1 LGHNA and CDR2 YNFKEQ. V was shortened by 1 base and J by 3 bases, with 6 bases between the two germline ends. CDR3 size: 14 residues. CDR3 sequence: CASSQVVDTGELFF. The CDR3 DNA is TGTGCCAGCAGCCAAGTTGTCGACACCGGGGAGCTGTTTTTT.

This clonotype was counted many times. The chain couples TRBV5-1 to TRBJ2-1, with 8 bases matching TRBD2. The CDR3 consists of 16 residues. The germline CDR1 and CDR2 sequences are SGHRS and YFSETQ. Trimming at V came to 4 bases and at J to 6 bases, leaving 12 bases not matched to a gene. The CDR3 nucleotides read TGCGCCAGCAGCCTTAGCGGGGCCGGGGGCGGCAATGAGCAGTTCTTC. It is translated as CASSLSGAGGGNEQFF.

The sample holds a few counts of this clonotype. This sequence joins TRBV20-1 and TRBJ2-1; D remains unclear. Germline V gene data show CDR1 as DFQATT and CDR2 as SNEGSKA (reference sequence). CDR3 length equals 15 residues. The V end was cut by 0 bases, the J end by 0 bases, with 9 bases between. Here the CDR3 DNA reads TGCAGTGCTAGAGAAGGTGGCGGCTCCTACAATGAGCAGTTCTTC. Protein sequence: CSAREGGGSYNEQFF.

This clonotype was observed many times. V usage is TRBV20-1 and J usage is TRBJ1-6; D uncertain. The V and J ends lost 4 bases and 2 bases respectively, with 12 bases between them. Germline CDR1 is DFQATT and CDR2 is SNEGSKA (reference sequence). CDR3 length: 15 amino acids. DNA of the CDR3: TGCAGTGCTACCCCCTCGTGGGCCTATAATTCACCCCTCCACTTT. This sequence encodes CSATPSWAYNSPLHF.

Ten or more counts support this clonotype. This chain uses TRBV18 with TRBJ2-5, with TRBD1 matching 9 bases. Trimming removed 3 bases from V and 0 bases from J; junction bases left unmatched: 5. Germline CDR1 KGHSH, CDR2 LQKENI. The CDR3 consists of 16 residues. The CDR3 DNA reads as TGTGCCAGCTCACCGCTACAGGGGGCTAACCAAGAGACCCAGTACTTC. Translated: CASSPLQGANQETQYF.